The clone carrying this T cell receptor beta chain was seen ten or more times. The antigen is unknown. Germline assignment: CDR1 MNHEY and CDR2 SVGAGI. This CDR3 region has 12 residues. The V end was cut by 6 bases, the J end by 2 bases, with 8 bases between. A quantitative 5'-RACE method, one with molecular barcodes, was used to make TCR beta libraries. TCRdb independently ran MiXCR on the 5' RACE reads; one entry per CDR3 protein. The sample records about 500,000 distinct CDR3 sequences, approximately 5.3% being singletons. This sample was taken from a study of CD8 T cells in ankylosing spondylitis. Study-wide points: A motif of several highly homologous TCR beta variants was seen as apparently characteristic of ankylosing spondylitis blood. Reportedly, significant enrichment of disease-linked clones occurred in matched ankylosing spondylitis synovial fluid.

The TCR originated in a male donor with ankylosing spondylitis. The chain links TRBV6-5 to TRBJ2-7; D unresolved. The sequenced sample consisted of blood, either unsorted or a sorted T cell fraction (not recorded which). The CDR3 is CASRTSPYEQYF. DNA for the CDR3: TGTGCCAGCAGAACCTCTCCCTACGAGCAGTACTTC.